The 8 T cell receptor beta chains below come from one sample, sequenced in a study of T cells in Graves' hyperthyroidism and ophthalmopathy. RNA transcripts provided the source from which TCR beta CDR3 regions were amplified. During a first-round RT-PCR of the TCR CDR3, the HTBI primer set was used. TCRdb reanalysed the multiplex PCR reads using MiXCR and keeps one entry per CDR3 protein. The profile shows 500,000 or so distinct CDR3 sequences, roughly a sixth of them singletons. Sequenced: blood. The receptors originated from a woman aged 25 to 45 with Graves' ophthalmopathy.

J is TRBJ2-7 and V is TRBV7-2, with 7 nucleotides matching TRBD2. This CDR3 has 16 residues. After removal of 1 base from V and 5 bases from J, the junction contained 11 bases not matched to a gene. Germline V CDR1 and CDR2: SGHTA, FQGNSA. Here the CDR3 DNA reads TGTGCCAGCAGCTTAGTCGGTGGGGGGGGTTCCCACGAGCAGTACTTC. Its translation: CASSLVGGGGSHEQYF.

The V and J genes are TRBV25-1 and TRBJ1-4, with 7 nucleotides matching TRBD1. CDR1 MGHDK and CDR2 SYGVNS come from the germline V gene. The CDR3 is 15 amino acids. The V gene end was trimmed by 4 bases and the J gene end by 8 bases; junction bases not matched to a gene: 10. The CDR3 sequence is CASSGQGRVGEKLFF. CDR3 DNA sequence: TGTGCCAGCAGTGGACAGGGAAGGGTTGGGGAAAAACTGTTTTTT.

This clonotype occurred a few times. J is TRBJ1-4 and V is TRBV25-1; D gene uncertain. The ends were cut back, 1 base at V and 8 bases at J, with 5 bases in the middle. This CDR3 is built from 12 residues. Germline-derived CDR1 and CDR2 are MGHDK and SYGVNS. CDR3 bases: TGTGCCAGCAGTGAATCGGAAGAAAAACTGTTTTTT. Translated: CASSESEEKLFF.

This clonotype was counted a few times. The V call is TRBV7-2, the J call TRBJ2-7, with TRBD2 matching 11 bases. Per the germline V gene, CDR1 is SGHTA and CDR2 is FQGNSA. The CDR3 sequence is 15 residues long. The ends lost 3 bases at V and 7 bases at J; junction bases unmatched: 8. The CDR3 reads CASSLTSGDGLEQYF. The CDR3 DNA follows: TGTGCCAGCAGCTTGACTAGCGGGGACGGGCTTGAGCAGTACTTC.

The table lists this clonotype with a few counts. This chain links TRBV9 with TRBJ1-2; tentative D call: TRBD1 (5 bases). V lost 0 bases, J lost 4 bases, and 13 bases lay in between. CDR1 SGDLS and CDR2 YYNGEE come from the germline V gene. The CDR3 is made up of 15 amino acids. The CDR3 region is CASSVGQGGGYGYTF. CDR3 bases: TGTGCCAGCAGCGTAGGGCAGGGTGGCGGCTATGGCTACACCTTC.

J is TRBJ2-5 and V is TRBV28; TRBD2 matches 9 bases. CDR3 size: 15 residues. After removal of 3 bases from V and 5 bases from J, the junction contained 7 bases not matched to a gene. The germline V gene has CDR1 MDHEN and CDR2 SYDVKM. CDR3 sequence reads: CASSLDSGRWETQYF. DNA for the CDR3: TGTGCCAGCAGTTTGGATAGCGGGAGATGGGAGACCCAGTACTTC.

J is TRBJ2-1 and V is TRBV6-2 or TRBV6-3; D unresolved. Trimming left V 6 bases short and J 8 bases short, with 11 bases between. Germline V CDR1 and CDR2: MNHEY, SVGEGT. The CDR3 loop spans 12 amino acids. The CDR3 sequence is CASRTGGDEQFF. The DNA of the CDR3 is TGTGCCAGCAGGACTGGTGGCGATGAGCAGTTCTTC.

In this sample, this clonotype turned up many times. V gene TRBV6-1 combines with J gene TRBJ1-1, with no clear D. CDR1 MNHNS and CDR2 SASEGT come from the germline V gene. Trimming took off 7 bases at V and 7 bases at J, with 10 bases between the two ends. The CDR3 consists of 11 residues. The CDR3 sequence is CASIGTFEAFF. The CDR3 DNA is TGTGCCAGCATCGGAACGTTTGAAGCTTTCTTT.